This record concerns one TCR beta chain sequence. Germline V gene sequence: CDR1 SGHNT, CDR2 YYREEE (reference sequence). The CDR3 totals 14 residues. With 4 bases clipped from V and 5 bases from J, the junction kept 8 bases outside the gene matches. TCRdb's table, derived via immunoSEQ multiplex PCR, lists solely in-frame clones and lacks some. Of 100,000 to 120,000 clones in the sample, 76% were seen once. These data originate in a study of blood T cell repertoires in COVID-19. Study at large: Nucleic acid was either cDNA or gDNA, and it came from T cells, B-cell-depleted T cells, or PBMCs.

Sequencing was performed on peripheral blood. The gene calls are TRBV5-4 and TRBJ2-5; TRBD1 matches 7 bases. The sequence was collected from a woman aged 80 or over with acute or convalescent COVID-19. The CDR3 protein is CASSQTGRYETQYF. Here the CDR3 DNA reads TGTGCCAGCAGCCAGACAGGGCGCTATGAGACCCAGTACTTC.